This T cell receptor (beta chain) stems from a study of a mutant IDH1 vaccine in newly diagnosed glioma. Study at large: Treated patients had a mean age of 40.4 years and a roughly 60% male, approximately 38% female split. Before enrollment, the patients had been treated with radiotherapy alone, temozolomide alone, or both together. Most of them had received both. The study's findings and limits: Pseudoprogression seemed unrelated to changes in top peripheral T cell clonotypes.

The CDR3 has 16 residues. V lost 5 bases to trimming and J lost 7 bases; unmatched junction nucleotides: 7. CDR1 is SEHNR and CDR2 is FQNEAQ in the germline V gene (reference sequence). Profiling relied on immunoSEQ multiplex PCR, and the TCRdb table lists in-frame clones only, not all of them. The repertoire includes roughly 28,000 clones, more than 80% of them detected once, and more than 15% sits in the top ten. Time point noted: week 5, during vaccination. Topical imiquimod was applied with each vaccine dose, which held 300 ug of mutant IDH1 20-mer peptide. New IDH1-mutant, ATRX-lost WHO grade 3 or 4 astrocytomas occurred in donors. As for this clone: Its antigen is unknown.

The chain has TRBV7-9 and TRBJ2-1, with 14 bases lining up with TRBD2. This sequence originates from a man younger than 35 with glioma. This sample comprised PBMCs, obtained from a glioma patient whose treatment included an IDH1 peptide vaccine. In DNA form, the CDR3 reads TGTGCCAGCAGCCCCGGGACTAGCGGGAGCACGAATGAGCAGTTCTTC. As protein: CASSPGTSGSTNEQFF.